The 25 T cell receptor beta chains listed next were all sequenced from one sample in a study of cytotoxic CD8 clonotypes in ibrutinib-treated CLL. Produced via immunoSEQ multiplex PCR; TCRdb's table is partial and in-frame only. The sample gives about 130,000 clones, around four fifths of which show up once; 2.5% to 3.5% is in the top ten. This specimen consisted of PBMCs, obtained after 24 months of ibrutinib treatment. The receptor source for this set is a human donor with chronic lymphocytic leukemia.

This clone was counted between two and nine times. The gene calls are TRBV7-2 and TRBJ1-2, with D perhaps matching TRBD1 (5 bases). Germline V lookup: CDR1 SGHTA, CDR2 FQGNSA. The ends were cut back, 2 bases at V and 0 bases at J, with 10 bases in the middle. The CDR3 has 15 amino acids. The CDR3 is CASSLRGKANYGYTF. In nucleotides, the CDR3 is TGTGCCAGCAGCTTAAGGGGCAAAGCTAACTATGGCTACACCTTC.

This chain joins TRBV2 and TRBJ2-5; tentatively, D is TRBD1 or TRBD2 (6 bases each). This CDR3 comprises 15 residues. Trimming pared 5 bases from V and 5 bases from J, leaving 18 bases between. Germline CDR1 and CDR2: SNHLY and FYNNEI. The CDR3 loop is CASSPEGGDGETQYF. In DNA form, the CDR3 reads TGTGCCAGCAGTCCAGAGGGGGGCGATGGGGAGACCCAGTACTTC.

The V call is TRBV5-1, the J call TRBJ2-7; possible D gene TRBD1, 5 bases. The CDR3 consists of 15 residues. Trimming stripped 4 bases from V and 0 bases from J, with 14 bases between. Germline V gene sequence: CDR1 SGHRS, CDR2 YFSETQ. The CDR3 sequence is CASSQGHSSSYEQYF. DNA for the CDR3: TGCGCCAGCAGCCAAGGACACTCGAGCTCCTACGAGCAGTACTTC.

Written as DNA, the CDR3 is TGTGCCAGCAGCTGGAAGGACAGGGAAGGGTCCTACGAGCAGTACTTC. Its protein product is CASSWKDREGSYEQYF. The chain uses TRBV5-5 and TRBJ2-7; 8 bases match TRBD1. In germline, CDR1 is SGHKS, CDR2 YYEKEE (reference sequence). The V gene end was trimmed by 3 bases and the J gene end by 1 base; junction bases not matched to a gene: 9. CDR3 size: 16 residues.

V usage is TRBV6-5 and J usage is TRBJ1-2; D gene unclear. The ends were cut back, 2 bases at V and 3 bases at J, with 4 bases in the middle. The CDR3 runs 12 residues. Looked up from germline, CDR1 is MNHEY and CDR2 is SVGAGI. The CDR3 sequence is CASSYGYYGYTF. CDR3 coding DNA: TGTGCCAGCAGTTACGGATACTATGGCTACACCTTC.

V and J are TRBV11-2 and TRBJ2-5; a weak D match, TRBD1 (5 bases). The germline V and J ends were trimmed by 2 bases and 2 bases, with 6 bases remaining between them. This CDR3 is built from 13 residues. Germline CDR1 SGHAT, CDR2 FQNNGV. This CDR3 is CASSLSGQETQYF. The CDR3 bases are TGTGCCAGCAGCTTATCAGGGCAAGAGACCCAGTACTTC.

The rearrangement uses TRBV5-6 and TRBJ2-4; no reliable D call. This CDR3 has 11 residues. V was shortened by 4 bases and J by 8 bases, with 7 bases between the two germline ends. Germline V lookup: CDR1 SGHDT, CDR2 YYEEEE. The CDR3 sequence is CASSRSDIQYF. The CDR3 bases are TGTGCCAGCAGCCGAAGTGACATTCAGTACTTC.

The chain combines TRBV9 with TRBJ2-3; no firm D call. The CDR3 is 12 amino acids. Between the trimmed V and J ends, which lost 2 bases and 3 bases, there was a span of 4 bases. Per the germline V gene, CDR1 is SGDLS and CDR2 is YYNGEE. CDR3 nucleotide sequence: TGTGCCAGCAGCGTCCGGACAGATACGCAGTATTTT. Encoded protein: CASSVRTDTQYF.

CDR3 DNA sequence: TGTGCCAGCAGTGACCTGAATCGGGACAGGGTGTCTGGGGCCAACGTCCTGACTTTC. Translated: CASSDLNRDRVSGANVLTF. The V gene is TRBV6-1, the J gene TRBJ2-6, with 9 bases aligning to TRBD1. The CDR3 is 19 residues long. Germline assignment: CDR1 MNHNS and CDR2 SASEGT. After removal of 3 bases from V and 1 base from J, the junction contained 10 bases not matched to a gene.

The genes are TRBV7-9 and TRBJ1-1; D might be TRBD1 (5 bases). Trimming took 0 bases from V and 3 from J, leaving 20 bases between them. CDR1 and CDR2 from the germline V gene are SEHNR and FQNEAQ (reference sequence). The CDR3 is 18 amino acids. In DNA form, the CDR3 reads TGTGCCAGCAGCTTAGCTGGGGCCATAAGGACACACTACACTGAAGCTTTCTTT. Its translation: CASSLAGAIRTHYTEAFF.

This CDR3 reads CSVVRTTMIGVRGYTF. As DNA, the CDR3 is TGCAGCGTTGTACGGACCACGATGATTGGGGTGCGAGGCTACACCTTC. The chain carries TRBV29-1 and TRBJ1-2, with D unresolved. CDR1 and CDR2 from the germline V gene are SQVTM and ANQGSEA. The CDR3 spans 16 residues. V was clipped by 4 bases and J by 8 bases, with 26 bases between them.

V gene TRBV6-5 combines with J gene TRBJ1-5; weak D call: TRBD1 (5 bases). Germline CDR1 reads MNHEY; CDR2 reads SVGAGI. This CDR3 contains 15 residues. Trimming shortened V by 0 bases and J by 6 bases, and 12 bases separated the two germline ends. Here the CDR3 DNA reads TGTGCCAGCAGTTACTCGAGGACAATTCTTCAGCCCCAGCATTTT. It is translated as CASSYSRTILQPQHF.

V gene TRBV4-3 combines with J gene TRBJ1-2; 7 bases fit TRBD1. This CDR3 has 15 amino acids. J was trimmed by 2 bases and V by 1 base; bases with no gene match: 4. Germline V gene data show CDR1 as LGHNA and CDR2 as YSLEER. In DNA form, the CDR3 reads TGCGCCAGCAGCCAAGCGGGGACAGCAAACTATGGCTACACCTTC. Protein: CASSQAGTANYGYTF.

The gene calls are TRBV5-1 and TRBJ2-7; 9 bases are shared with TRBD1. CDR3 length equals 15 residues. The germline V gene has CDR1 SGHRS and CDR2 YFSETQ. J gave up 3 bases and V 4 bases, and 8 bases lay outside the gene matches. The CDR3 region has the DNA TGCGCCAGCAGCCGGACCGGGACAGGGAACTACGAGCAGTACTTC. Translating gives CASSRTGTGNYEQYF.

This clone has just one count. The CDR3: CASSPRSRANTEAFF. The CDR3 DNA reads as TGTGCCAGCAGCCCCCGCAGTCGTGCGAACACTGAAGCTTTCTTT. The chain joins TRBV7-9 to TRBJ1-1; no reliable D call. V lost 5 bases and J 1 base, leaving 14 bases between the germline ends. Germline CDR1 reads SEHNR; CDR2 reads FQNEAQ (reference sequence). CDR3 length equals 15 residues.

The J gene is TRBJ2-5, the V gene TRBV4-3; 7 positions agree with TRBD1. Germline V gene sequence: CDR1 LGHNA, CDR2 YSLEER. J gave up 4 bases and V 1 base, and 3 bases lay outside the gene matches. The CDR3 length is 14 residues. The CDR3 region is CASSQAGGGETQYF. The CDR3, as DNA: TGCGCCAGCAGCCAAGCAGGGGGTGGAGAGACCCAGTACTTC.

The CDR3: CASRPTQEAYYTF. The DNA of the CDR3 is TGTGCCAGCAGGCCCACACAGGAGGCCTACTACACCTTC. This sequence joins TRBV6-6 and TRBJ1-2, with D possibly TRBD1 on 5 matching bases. The length of the CDR3 is 13 residues. V was clipped by 6 bases and J by 10 bases, with 18 bases between them. Germline V gene data show CDR1 as MNHNY and CDR2 as SVGAGI (reference sequence).

This clone was picked up a small number of times. This sequence joins TRBV14 and TRBJ1-1; no clear D gene. V was cut by 1 base and J by 6 bases, with 9 bases left in between. The CDR3 totals 13 residues. Germline V CDR1 and CDR2: SGHDN, FVKESK. CDR3 sequence reads: CASSQVSSSEAFF. For the CDR3, the DNA is TGTGCCAGCAGCCAAGTGTCCTCGTCTGAAGCTTTCTTT.

V usage is TRBV5-4 and J usage is TRBJ2-2, with a tentative D call TRBD1 (6 bases). The V and J ends lost 4 bases and 4 bases respectively, with 17 bases between them. The CDR3 consists of 16 residues. The germline V gene encodes CDR1 SGHNT and CDR2 YYREEE (reference sequence). The DNA of the CDR3 is TGTGCCAGCAGCGGGCCATCCCTACAGGGCACCGGGGAGCTGTTTTTT. Its protein product is CASSGPSLQGTGELFF.

The chain has TRBV6-6 and TRBJ2-7; possible D gene TRBD1, 5 bases. Between the trimmed V and J ends, which lost 9 bases and 4 bases, there was a span of 16 bases. Germline V gene lookup returns CDR1 MNHNY and CDR2 SVGAGI (reference sequence). The CDR3 loop spans 13 amino acids. The CDR3 loop reads CASGKTASYEQYF. The CDR3 nucleotides read TGTGCCAGTGGGAAGACAGCATCTTACGAGCAGTACTTC.

This clone was counted a single time. The chain couples TRBV9 to TRBJ2-7, with 7 bases aligning to TRBD2. The ends lost 1 base at V and 7 bases at J; junction bases unmatched: 5. This CDR3 contains 13 residues. CDR1 and CDR2 (germline): SGDLS, YYNGEE. CDR3 amino acids: CASSVISGGEQYF. The DNA for the CDR3 is TGTGCCAGCAGCGTAATCTCGGGGGGAGAGCAGTACTTC.

This chain's CDR3 is CSVETGGSNTYNEQFF. CDR3 DNA sequence: TGCAGCGTTGAAACAGGGGGCTCGAACACCTACAATGAGCAGTTCTTC. The chain joins TRBV29-1 to TRBJ2-1, with TRBD1 identical over 9 bases. Germline lookup yields CDR1 SQVTM and CDR2 ANQGSEA. CDR3 size: 16 residues. The J segment lost 2 bases and the V segment lost 2 bases, leaving 7 bases of the junction unmatched.

The V and J genes are TRBV6-6 and TRBJ1-3; maybe TRBD1 (6 bases). The V gene's germline CDR1 is MNHNY and CDR2 SVGAGI (reference sequence). Trimming shortened V by 6 bases and J by 6 bases, and 15 bases separated the two germline ends. This CDR3 region has 14 residues. For the CDR3, the DNA is TGTGCCAGCAGCACTGACAGGTCAACAAACACCATATATTTT. It yields the protein CASSTDRSTNTIYF.

This chain joins TRBV6-5 and TRBJ1-6; D gene unclear. Per the germline V gene, CDR1 is MNHEY and CDR2 is SVGAGI. V was pared by 4 bases and J by 8 bases, with 9 bases between. The length of the CDR3 is 13 residues. The CDR3 DNA follows: TGTGCCAGCAGTTCCCGGACGGATTCACCCCTCCACTTT. Translation: CASSSRTDSPLHF.

The V and J genes are TRBV7-9 and TRBJ2-1; the match to TRBD2 covers 12 bases. The V and J ends lost 5 bases and 6 bases, in that order; junction bases with no gene match: 5. CDR1 and CDR2 from the germline V gene are SEHNR and FQNEAQ (reference sequence). There are 15 residues in the CDR3. The CDR3 bases are TGTGCCAGCAGCGCAGGACTAGCGGGGTTCAATGAGCAGTTCTTC. Translation: CASSAGLAGFNEQFF. The variable domain in full, completed from reference TRBV7-9 and TRBJ2-1, reads DTGVSQNPRHKITKRGQNVTFRCDPISEHNRLYWYRQTLGQGPEFLTYFQNEAQLEKSRLLSDRFSAERPKGSFSTLEIQRTEQGDSAMYLCASSAGLAGFNEQFFGPGTRLTVL.